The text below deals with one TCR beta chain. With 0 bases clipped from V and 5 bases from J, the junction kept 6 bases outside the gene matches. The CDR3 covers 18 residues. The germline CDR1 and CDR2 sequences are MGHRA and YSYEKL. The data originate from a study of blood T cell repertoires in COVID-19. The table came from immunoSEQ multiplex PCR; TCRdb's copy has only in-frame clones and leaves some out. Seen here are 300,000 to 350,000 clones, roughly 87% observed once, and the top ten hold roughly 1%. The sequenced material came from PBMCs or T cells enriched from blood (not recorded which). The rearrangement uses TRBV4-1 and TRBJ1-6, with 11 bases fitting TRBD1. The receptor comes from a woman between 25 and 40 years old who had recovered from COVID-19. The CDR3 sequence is CASSQEWGQGVNNSPLHF. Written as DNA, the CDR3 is TGCGCCAGCAGCCAAGAGTGGGGACAGGGGGTGAATAATTCACCCCTCCACTTT.